This record covers a single T cell receptor beta chain. Its antigen remains unknown. This record comes from a study of blood T cells in healthy people across ages. The overall study: About one barcoded TCR beta cDNA was captured per two T cells.

The CDR3 length is 12 residues. Germline assignment: CDR1 SQVTM and CDR2 ANQGSEA. Trimming stripped 7 bases from V and 5 bases from J, with 14 bases between. It was with a sample-barcoded 5' primer and a J-beta primer mix that a second PCR of roughly 7 to 12 cycles was run. Each of the samples gave a minimum of 2.5 million paired-end reads that contained CDR3. TCRdb re-derived calls from the 5' RACE reads in MiXCR, one entry per CDR3 protein. The sample lists 650,000 to 700,000 distinct CDR3 sequences, about 51% occurring once. Study findings and constraints: It was the long-lived donors that had more naive CD4+ cells and higher diversity than aged donors.

The sequenced sample was blood. The clonotype was recovered from an elderly woman in good health. This chain connects TRBV29-1 to TRBJ2-5, with TRBD2 as a possible D gene (6 bases). In DNA, the CDR3 is TGCAGCGCCCTCGCGGGACCGGAGACCCAGTACTTC. Encoded protein: CSALAGPETQYF.